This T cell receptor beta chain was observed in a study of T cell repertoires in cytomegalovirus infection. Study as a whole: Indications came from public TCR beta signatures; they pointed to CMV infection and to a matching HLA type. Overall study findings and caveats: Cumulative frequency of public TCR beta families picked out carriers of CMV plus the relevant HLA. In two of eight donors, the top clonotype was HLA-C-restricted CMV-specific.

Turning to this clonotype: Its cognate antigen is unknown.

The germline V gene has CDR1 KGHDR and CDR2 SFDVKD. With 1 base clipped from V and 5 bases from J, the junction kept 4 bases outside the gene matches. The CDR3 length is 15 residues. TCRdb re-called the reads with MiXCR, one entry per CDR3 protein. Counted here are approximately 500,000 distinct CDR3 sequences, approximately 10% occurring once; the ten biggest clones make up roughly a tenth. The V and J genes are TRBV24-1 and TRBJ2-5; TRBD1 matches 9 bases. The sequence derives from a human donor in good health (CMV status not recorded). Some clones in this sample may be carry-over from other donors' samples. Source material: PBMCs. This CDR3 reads CATSDFTGGLETQYF. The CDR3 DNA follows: TGTGCCACCAGTGATTTTACAGGGGGCTTGGAGACCCAGTACTTC.